Sequencing of this T cell receptor beta chain was carried out in a study of blood T cell repertoires in COVID-19. Study overall: COVID-19 samples, acute and convalescent, were from the United States, Italy and Spain.

Assay: immunoSEQ multiplex PCR; the TCRdb copy retains only in-frame clones and omits some. The sample includes approximately 340,000 clones, approximately 86% of them seen just once. Followed longitudinally, the Seattle patients had been enrolled during active infection. This clone was seen once. This CDR3 is built from 15 residues. J lost 6 bases, V lost 1 base, and 2 bases had no gene match. CDR1 and CDR2 (germline): SGHNT, YENEEA. This TCR was recovered from a man younger than 45 with COVID-19, enrolled during active disease. The sequencing input was peripheral blood. This sequence joins TRBV11-3 and TRBJ2-5, with 13 nucleotides matching TRBD2. Here the CDR3 DNA reads TGTGCCAGCAGCTTAGGGACTAGCGGGGGACAGACCCAGTACTTC. Amino acids: CASSLGTSGGQTQYF.